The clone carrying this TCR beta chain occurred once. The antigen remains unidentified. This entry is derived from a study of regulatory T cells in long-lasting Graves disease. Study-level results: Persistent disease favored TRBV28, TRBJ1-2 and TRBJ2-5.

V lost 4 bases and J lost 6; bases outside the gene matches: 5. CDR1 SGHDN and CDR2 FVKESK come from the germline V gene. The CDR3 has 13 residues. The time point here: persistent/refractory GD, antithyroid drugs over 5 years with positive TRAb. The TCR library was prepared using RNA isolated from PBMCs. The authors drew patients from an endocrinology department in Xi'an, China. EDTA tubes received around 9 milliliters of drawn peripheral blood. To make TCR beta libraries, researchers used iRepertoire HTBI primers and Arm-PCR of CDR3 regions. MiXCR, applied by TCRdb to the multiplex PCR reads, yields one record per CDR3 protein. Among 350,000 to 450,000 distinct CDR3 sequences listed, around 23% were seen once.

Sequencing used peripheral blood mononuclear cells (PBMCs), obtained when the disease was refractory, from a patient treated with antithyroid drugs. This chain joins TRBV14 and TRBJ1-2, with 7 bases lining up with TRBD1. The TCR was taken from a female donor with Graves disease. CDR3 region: CASSPGTANGYTF. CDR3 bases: TGTGCCAGCAGCCCGGGGACAGCAAATGGCTACACCTTC.